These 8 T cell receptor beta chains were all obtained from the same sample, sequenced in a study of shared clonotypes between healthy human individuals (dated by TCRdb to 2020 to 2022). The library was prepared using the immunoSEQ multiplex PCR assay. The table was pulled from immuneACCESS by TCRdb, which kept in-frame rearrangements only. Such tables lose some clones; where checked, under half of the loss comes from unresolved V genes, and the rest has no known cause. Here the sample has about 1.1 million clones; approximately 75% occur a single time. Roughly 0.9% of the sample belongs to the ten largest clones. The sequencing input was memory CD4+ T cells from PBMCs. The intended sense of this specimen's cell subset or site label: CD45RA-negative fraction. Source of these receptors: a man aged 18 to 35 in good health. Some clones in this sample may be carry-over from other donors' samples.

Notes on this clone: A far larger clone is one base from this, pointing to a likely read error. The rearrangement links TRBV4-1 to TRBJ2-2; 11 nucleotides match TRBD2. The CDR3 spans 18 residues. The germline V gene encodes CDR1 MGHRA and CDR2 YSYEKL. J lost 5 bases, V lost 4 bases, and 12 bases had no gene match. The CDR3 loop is CASSPGVAGGGLTGELFF. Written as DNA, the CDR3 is TGCGCCAGCAGCCCCGGGGTAGCGGGAGGGGGTTTAACCGGGGAGCTGTTTTTT.

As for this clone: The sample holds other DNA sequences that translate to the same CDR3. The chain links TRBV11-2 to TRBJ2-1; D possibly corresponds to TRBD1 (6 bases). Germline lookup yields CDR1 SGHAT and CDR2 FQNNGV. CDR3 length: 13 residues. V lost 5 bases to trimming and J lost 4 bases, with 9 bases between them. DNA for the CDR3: TGTGCCAGCAGCCTAACAGGGTACAATGAGCAGTTCTTC. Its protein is CASSLTGYNEQFF. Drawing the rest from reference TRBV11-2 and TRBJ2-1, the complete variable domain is EAGVAQSPRYKIIEKRQSVAFWCNPISGHATLYWYQQILGQGPKLLIQFQNNGVVDDSQLPKDRFSAERLKGVDSTLKIQPAKLEDSAVYLCASSLTGYNEQFFGPGTRLTVL.

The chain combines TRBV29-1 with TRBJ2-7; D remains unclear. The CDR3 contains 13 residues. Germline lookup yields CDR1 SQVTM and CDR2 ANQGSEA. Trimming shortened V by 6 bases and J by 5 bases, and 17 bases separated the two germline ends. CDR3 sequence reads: CSVDDDTRDEQYF. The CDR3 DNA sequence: TGCAGCGTAGACGACGACACCCGGGACGAGCAGTACTTC.

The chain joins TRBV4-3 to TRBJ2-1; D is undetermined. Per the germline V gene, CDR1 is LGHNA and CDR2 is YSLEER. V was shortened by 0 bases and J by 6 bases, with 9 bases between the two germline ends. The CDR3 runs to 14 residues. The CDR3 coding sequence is TGCGCCAGCAGCCAAGATTTAACAGTCAATGAGCAGTTCTTC. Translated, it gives CASSQDLTVNEQFF.

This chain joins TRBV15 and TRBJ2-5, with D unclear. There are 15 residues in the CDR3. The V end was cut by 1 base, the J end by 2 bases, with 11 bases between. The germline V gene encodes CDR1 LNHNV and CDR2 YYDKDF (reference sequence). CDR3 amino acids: CATSRGMGNQETQYF. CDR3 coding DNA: TGTGCCACCAGCAGAGGAATGGGGAATCAAGAGACCCAGTACTTC.

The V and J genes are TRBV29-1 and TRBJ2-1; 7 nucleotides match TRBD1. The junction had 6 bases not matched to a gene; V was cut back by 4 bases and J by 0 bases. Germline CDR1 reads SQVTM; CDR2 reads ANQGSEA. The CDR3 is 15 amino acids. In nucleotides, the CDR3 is TGCAGCGTTGCGGGACAGTTGAGCTCCTACAATGAGCAGTTCTTC. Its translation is CSVAGQLSSYNEQFF.

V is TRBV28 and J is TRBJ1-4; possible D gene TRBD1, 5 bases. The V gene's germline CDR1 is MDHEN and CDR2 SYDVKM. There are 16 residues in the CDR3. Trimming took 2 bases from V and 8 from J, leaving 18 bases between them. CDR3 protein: CASSLGLAGLREKLFF. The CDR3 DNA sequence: TGTGCCAGCAGTTTAGGGCTAGCAGGGTTGAGGGAAAAACTGTTTTTT.

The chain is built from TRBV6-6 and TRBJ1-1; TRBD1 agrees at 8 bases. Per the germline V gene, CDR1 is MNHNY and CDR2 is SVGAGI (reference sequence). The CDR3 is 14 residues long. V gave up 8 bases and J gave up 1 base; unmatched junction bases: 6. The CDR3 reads CASGQGTTNTEAFF. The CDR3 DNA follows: TGTGCCAGCGGACAGGGTACGACGAACACTGAAGCTTTCTTT.